Presented here are 8 T cell receptor beta chains from one specimen sequenced in a study of blood T cell repertoires in COVID-19. Clones were read by immunoSEQ multiplex PCR, and TCRdb kept only the in-frame ones, dropping some. Among under 200,000 clones listed, more than 60% were seen once. Source material: peripheral blood. The receptor source for this set is a man aged 65-85 years with acute or convalescent COVID-19.

For the CDR3, the DNA is TGTGCCAGTAGCCCGGACATTCGCTACGAGCAGTACTTC. Its translation is CASSPDIRYEQYF. The chain is built from TRBV19 and TRBJ2-7, with a weak D call TRBD1 (5 bases). The CDR3 totals 13 residues. CDR1 LNHDA and CDR2 SQIVND come from the germline V gene (reference sequence). V gave up 6 bases and J gave up 3 bases, with 12 bases separating them.

A remark on this clone: Other DNA sequences in this specimen translate into the identical CDR3. The chain recombines TRBV7-6 with TRBJ1-1, with 7 bases matching TRBD1. V shed 3 bases, J shed 3 bases, and the junction held 4 bases outside the gene matches. Germline CDR1 SGHVS, CDR2 FNYEAQ. The CDR3 has 14 amino acids. CDR3 nucleotide sequence: TGTGCCAGCAGCTTGGTCACAGGGGACACTGAAGCTTTCTTT. It translates to CASSLVTGDTEAFF.

The chain employs TRBV29-1 and TRBJ1-1, with 12 bases lining up with TRBD1. The J segment lost 0 bases and the V segment lost 5 bases, leaving 13 bases of the junction unmatched. The CDR3 length is 18 residues. The germline gives CDR1 SQVTM, CDR2 ANQGSEA. This chain's CDR3 is CSVIPKGQGAWMNTEAFF. Here the CDR3 DNA reads TGCAGCGTTATCCCGAAGGGACAGGGGGCTTGGATGAACACTGAAGCTTTCTTT.

The chain couples TRBV6-5 to TRBJ2-7, with 7 bases lining up with TRBD2. The CDR3 covers 11 residues. Germline trimming cut 11 bases from V and 6 bases from J; bases unmatched to any gene: 7. The germline CDR1 and CDR2 sequences are MNHEY and SVGAGI. Here the CDR3 DNA reads TGTGCCGGGTCGCCGGGGGGCGAGCAGTACTTC. Translation gives CAGSPGGEQYF.

The V gene is TRBV5-5, the J gene TRBJ2-1; 15 bases are shared with TRBD2. Germline V CDR1 and CDR2: SGHKS, YYEKEE (reference sequence). There are 16 residues in the CDR3. J gave up 7 bases and V 4 bases, and 6 bases lay outside the gene matches. In DNA form, the CDR3 reads TGTGCCAGCAGCCATGGACTAGCGGGGGGGTTGAATGAGCAGTTCTTC. It specifies CASSHGLAGGLNEQFF.

Details on this clone: Other nucleotide sequences in the sample specify the same CDR3. The V call is TRBV11-3, the J call TRBJ2-1, with 8 bases fitting TRBD2. Losses at the gene ends were 1 base for V and 0 bases for J; bases not matched to a gene: 2. CDR1 and CDR2 (germline): SGHNT, YENEEA. This CDR3 region has 16 residues. The CDR3 bases are TGTGCCAGCAGCTTAGGAACTAGCGGCTCCTACAATGAGCAGTTCTTC. Translating gives CASSLGTSGSYNEQFF.

This rearrangement joins TRBV27 to TRBJ1-1, with unresolved D. Germline V gene lookup returns CDR1 MNHEY and CDR2 SMNVEV (reference sequence). This CDR3 is built from 14 residues. Trimming cost V 5 bases and J 0 bases, with 10 bases left between them. This CDR3 is CASSPLTVNTEAFF. As DNA, the CDR3 is TGTGCCAGCAGTCCCCTAACAGTGAACACTGAAGCTTTCTTT.

The V gene is TRBV6-5, the J gene TRBJ1-1; D gene ambiguous. CDR3 size: 15 residues. V lost 2 bases to trimming and J lost 0 bases, with 10 bases between them. The germline CDR1 and CDR2 sequences are MNHEY and SVGAGI. The CDR3 protein is CASSYGQAVNTEAFF. CDR3 DNA: TGTGCCAGCAGTTACGGCCAGGCCGTGAACACTGAAGCTTTCTTT.